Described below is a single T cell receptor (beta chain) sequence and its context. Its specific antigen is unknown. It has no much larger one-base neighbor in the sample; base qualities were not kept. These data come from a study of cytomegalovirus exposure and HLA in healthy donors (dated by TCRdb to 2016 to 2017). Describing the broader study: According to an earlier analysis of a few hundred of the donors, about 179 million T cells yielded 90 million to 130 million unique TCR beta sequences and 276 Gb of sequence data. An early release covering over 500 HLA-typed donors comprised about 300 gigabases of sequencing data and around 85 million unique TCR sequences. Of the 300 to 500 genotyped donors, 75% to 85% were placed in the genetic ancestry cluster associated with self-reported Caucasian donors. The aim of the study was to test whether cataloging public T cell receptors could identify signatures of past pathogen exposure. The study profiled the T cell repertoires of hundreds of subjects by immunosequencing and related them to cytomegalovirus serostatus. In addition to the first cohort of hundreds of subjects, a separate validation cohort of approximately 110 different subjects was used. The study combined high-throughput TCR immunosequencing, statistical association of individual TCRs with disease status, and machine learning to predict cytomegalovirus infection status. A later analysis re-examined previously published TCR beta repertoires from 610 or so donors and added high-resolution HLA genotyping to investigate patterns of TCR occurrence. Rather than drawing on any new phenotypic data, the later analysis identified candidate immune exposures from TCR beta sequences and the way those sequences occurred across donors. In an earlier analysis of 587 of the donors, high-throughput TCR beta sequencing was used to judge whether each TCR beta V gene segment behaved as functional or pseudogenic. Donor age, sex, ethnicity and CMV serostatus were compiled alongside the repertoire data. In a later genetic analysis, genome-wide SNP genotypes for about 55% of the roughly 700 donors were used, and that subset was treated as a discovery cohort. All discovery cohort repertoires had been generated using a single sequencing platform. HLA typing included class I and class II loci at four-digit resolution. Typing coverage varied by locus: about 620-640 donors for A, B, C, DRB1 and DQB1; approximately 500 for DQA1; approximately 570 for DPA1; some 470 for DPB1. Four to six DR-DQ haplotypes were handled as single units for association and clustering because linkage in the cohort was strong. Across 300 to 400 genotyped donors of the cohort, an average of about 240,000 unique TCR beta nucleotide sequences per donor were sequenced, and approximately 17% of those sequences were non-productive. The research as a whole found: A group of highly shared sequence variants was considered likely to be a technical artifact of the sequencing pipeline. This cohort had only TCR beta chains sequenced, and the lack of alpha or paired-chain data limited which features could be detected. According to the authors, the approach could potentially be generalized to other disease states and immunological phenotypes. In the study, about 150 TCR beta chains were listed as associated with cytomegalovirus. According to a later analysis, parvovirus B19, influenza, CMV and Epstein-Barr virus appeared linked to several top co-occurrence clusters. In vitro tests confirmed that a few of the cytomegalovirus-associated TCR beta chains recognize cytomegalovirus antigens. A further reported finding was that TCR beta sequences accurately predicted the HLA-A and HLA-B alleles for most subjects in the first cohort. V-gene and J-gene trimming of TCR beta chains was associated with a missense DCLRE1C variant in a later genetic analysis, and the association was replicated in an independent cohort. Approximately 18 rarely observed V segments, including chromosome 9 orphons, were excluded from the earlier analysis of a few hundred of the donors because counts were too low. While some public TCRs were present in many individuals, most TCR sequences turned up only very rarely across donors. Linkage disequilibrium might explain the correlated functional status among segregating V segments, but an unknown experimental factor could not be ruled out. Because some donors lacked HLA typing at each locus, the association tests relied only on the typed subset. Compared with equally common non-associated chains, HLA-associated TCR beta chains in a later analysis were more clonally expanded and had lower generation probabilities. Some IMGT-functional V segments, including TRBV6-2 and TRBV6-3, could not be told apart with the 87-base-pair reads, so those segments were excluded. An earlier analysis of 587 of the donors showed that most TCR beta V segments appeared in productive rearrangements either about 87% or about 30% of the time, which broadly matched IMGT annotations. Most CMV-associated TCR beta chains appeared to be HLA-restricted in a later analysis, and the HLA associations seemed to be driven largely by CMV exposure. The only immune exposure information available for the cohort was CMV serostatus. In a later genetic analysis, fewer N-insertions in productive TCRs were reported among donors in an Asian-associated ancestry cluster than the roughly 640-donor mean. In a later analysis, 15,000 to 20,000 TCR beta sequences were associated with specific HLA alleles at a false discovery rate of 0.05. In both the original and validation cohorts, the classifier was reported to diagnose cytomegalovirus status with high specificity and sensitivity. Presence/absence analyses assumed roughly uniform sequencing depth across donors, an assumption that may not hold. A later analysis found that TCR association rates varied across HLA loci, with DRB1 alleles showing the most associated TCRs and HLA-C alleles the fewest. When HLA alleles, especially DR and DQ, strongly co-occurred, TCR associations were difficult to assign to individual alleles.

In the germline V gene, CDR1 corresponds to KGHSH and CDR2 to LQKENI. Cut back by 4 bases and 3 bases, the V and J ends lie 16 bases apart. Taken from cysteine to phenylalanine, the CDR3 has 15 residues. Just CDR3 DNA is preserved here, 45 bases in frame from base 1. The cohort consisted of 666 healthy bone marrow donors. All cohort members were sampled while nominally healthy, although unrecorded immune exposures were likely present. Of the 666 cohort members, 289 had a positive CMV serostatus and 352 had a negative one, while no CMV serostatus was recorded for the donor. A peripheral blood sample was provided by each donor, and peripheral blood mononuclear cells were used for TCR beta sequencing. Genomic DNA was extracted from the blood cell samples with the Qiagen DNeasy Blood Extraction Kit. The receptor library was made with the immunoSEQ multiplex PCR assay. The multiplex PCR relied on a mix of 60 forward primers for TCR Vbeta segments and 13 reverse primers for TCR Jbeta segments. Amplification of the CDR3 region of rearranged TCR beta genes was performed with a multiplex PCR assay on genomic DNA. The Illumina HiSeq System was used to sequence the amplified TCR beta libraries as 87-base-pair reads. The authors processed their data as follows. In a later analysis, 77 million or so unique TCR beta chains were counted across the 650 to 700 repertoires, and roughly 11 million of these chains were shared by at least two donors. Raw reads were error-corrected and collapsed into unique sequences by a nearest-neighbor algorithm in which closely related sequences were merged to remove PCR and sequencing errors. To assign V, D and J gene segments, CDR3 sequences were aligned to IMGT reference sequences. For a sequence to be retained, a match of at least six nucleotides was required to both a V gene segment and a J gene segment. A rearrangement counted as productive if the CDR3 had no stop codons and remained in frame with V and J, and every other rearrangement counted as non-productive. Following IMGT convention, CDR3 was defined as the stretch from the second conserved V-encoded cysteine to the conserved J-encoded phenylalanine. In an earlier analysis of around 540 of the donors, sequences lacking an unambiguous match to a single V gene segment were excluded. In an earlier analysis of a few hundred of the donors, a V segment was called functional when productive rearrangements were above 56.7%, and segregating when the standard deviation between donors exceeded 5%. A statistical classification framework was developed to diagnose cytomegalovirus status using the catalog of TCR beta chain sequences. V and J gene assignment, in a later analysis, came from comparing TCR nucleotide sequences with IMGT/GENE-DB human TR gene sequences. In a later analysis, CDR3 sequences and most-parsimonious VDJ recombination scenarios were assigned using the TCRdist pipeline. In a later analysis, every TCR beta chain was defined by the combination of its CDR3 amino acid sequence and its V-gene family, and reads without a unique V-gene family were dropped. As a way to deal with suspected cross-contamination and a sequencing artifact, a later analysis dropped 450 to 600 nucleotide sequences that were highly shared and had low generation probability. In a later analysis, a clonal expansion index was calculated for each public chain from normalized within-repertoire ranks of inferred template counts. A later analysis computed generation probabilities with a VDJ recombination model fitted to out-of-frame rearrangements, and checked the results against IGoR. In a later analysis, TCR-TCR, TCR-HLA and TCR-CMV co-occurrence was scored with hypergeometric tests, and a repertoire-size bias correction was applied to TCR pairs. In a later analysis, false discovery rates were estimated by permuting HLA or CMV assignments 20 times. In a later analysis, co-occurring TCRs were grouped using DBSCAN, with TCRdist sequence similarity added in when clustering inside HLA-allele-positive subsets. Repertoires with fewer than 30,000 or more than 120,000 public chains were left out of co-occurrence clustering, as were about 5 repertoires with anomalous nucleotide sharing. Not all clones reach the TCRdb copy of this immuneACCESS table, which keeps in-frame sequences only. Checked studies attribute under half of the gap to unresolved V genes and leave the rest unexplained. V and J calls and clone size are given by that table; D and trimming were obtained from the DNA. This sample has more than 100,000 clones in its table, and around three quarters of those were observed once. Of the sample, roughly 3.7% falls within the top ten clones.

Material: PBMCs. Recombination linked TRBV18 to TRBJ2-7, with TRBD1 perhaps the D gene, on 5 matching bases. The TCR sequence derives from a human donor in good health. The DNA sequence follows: TGTGCCAGCTCACAGCCGGCAGGGAACCTCTACGAGCAGTACTTC. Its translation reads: CASSQPAGNLYEQYF. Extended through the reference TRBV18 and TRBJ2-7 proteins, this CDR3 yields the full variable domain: NAGVMQNPRHLVRRRGQEARLRCSPMKGHSHVYWYRQLPEEGLKFMVYLQKENIIDESGMPKERFSAEFPKEGPSILRIQQVVRGDSAAYFCASSQPAGNLYEQYFGPGTRLTVT.